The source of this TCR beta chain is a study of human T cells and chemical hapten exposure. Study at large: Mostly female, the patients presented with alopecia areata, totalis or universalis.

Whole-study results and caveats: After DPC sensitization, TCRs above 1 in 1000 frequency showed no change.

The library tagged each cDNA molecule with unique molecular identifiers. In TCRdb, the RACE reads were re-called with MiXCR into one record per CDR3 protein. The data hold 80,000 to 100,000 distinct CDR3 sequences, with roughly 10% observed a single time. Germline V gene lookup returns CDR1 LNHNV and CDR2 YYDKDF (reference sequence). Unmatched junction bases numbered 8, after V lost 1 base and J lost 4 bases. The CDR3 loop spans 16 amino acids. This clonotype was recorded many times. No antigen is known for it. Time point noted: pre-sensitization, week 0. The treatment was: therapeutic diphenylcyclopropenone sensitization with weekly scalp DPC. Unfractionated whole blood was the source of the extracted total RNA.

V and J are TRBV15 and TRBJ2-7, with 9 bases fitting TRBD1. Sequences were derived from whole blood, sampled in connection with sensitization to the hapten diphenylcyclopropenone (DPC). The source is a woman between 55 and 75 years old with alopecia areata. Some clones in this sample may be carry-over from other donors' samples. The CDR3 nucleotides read TGTGCCACCAGCAGAGTTGGGGGACAGGGTTGGTACGAGCAGTACTTC. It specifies CATSRVGGQGWYEQYF.